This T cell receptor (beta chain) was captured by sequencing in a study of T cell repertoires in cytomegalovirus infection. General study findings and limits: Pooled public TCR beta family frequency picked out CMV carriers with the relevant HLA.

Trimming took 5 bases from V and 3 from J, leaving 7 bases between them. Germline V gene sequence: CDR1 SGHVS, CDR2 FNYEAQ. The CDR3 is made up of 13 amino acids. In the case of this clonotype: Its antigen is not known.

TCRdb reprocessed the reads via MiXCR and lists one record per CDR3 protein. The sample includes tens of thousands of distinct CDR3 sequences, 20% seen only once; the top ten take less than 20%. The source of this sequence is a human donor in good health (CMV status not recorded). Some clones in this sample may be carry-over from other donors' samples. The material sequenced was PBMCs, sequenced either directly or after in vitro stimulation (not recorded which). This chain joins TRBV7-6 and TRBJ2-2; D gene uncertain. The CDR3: CASSPSYTGELFF. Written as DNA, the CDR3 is TGTGCCAGCAGCCCCAGCTACACCGGGGAGCTGTTTTTT. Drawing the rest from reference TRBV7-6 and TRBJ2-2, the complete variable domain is GAGVSQSPRYKVTKRGQDVALRCDPISGHVSLYWYRQALGQGPEFLTYFNYEAQQDKSGLPNDRFSAERPEGSISTLTIQRTEQRDSAMYRCASSPSYTGELFFGEGSRLTVL.